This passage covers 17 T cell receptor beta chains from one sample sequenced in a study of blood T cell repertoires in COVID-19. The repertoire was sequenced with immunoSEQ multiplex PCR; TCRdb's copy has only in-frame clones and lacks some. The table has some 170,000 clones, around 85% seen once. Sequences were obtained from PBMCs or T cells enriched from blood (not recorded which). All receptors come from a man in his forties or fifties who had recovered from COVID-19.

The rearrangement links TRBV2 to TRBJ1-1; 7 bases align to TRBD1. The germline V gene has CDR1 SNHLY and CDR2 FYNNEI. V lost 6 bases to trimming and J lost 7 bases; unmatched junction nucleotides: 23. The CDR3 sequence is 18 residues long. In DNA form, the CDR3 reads TGTGCCAGCAGGAAATACGTTCAACAGGGGCCCCTTCGAGATGAAGCTTTCTTT. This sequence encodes CASRKYVQQGPLRDEAFF. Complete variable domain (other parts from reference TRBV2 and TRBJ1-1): EPEVTQTPSHQVTQMGQEVILRCVPISNHLYFYWYRQILGQKVEFLVSFYNNEISEKSEIFDDQFSVERPDGSNFTLKIRSTKLEDSAMYFCASRKYVQQGPLRDEAFFGQGTRLTVV.

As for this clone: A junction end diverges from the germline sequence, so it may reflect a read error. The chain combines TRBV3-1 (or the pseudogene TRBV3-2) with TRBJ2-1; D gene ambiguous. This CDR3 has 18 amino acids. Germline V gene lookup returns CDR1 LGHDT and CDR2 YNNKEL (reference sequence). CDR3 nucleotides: TGTGCCAGCAGCCAAGACCCGAGCCGGGTCCCTCTCTACACTGAGCAGTTCTTC. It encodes CASSQDPSRVPLYTEQFF.

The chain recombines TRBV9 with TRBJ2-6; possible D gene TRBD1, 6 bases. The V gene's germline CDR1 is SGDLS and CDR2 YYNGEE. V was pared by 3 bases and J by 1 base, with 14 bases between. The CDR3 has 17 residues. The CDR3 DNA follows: TGTGCCAGCAGCGACACCCTTACAGGGTCTGGGGCCAACGTCCTGACTTTC. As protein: CASSDTLTGSGANVLTF. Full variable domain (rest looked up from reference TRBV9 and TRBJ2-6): DSGVTQTPKHLITATGQRVTLRCSPRSGDLSVYWYQQSLDQGLQFLIQYYNGEERAKGNILERFSAQQFPDLHSELNLSSLELGDSALYFCASSDTLTGSGANVLTFGAGSRLTVL.

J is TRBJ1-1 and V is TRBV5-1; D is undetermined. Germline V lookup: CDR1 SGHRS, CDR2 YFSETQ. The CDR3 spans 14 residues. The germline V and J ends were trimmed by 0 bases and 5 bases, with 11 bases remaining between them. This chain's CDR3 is CASSLENSRTEAFF. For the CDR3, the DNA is TGCGCCAGCAGCTTGGAAAACAGTCGGACTGAAGCTTTCTTT.

CDR3 nucleotides: TGTGCCAGCAGGGACGGTCAGGGTCGCAATCAGCCCCAGCATTTT. Translating it yields CASRDGQGRNQPQHF. The J gene is TRBJ1-5, the V gene TRBV6-5; a weak D match, TRBD1 (5 bases). The ends were cut back, 6 bases at V and 2 bases at J, with 14 bases in the middle. Germline-derived CDR1 and CDR2 are MNHEY and SVGAGI. This CDR3 comprises 15 residues.

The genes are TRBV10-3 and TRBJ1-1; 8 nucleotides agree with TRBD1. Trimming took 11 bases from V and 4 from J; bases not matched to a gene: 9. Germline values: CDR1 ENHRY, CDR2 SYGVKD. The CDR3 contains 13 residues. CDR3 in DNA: TGTGCCGTCGGACAGGGCTCGGGCACTGAAGCTTTCTTT. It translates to CAVGQGSGTEAFF.

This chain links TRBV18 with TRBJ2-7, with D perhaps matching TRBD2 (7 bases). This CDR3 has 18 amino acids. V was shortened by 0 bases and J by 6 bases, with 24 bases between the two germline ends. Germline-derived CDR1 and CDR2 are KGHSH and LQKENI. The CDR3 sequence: CASSPPFSGGARRVEQYF. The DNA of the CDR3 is TGTGCCAGCTCACCACCGTTTTCGGGGGGCGCGCGGCGGGTCGAGCAGTACTTC.

As DNA, the CDR3 is TGTGCCAGCAGCTCAGGGGGCGCGGCTAATGAAAAACTGTTTTTT. This translates into CASSSGGAANEKLFF. J is TRBJ1-4 and V is TRBV7-9, with 8 bases fitting TRBD1. The V gene's germline CDR1 is SEHNR and CDR2 FQNEAQ (reference sequence). This CDR3 comprises 15 residues. With 4 bases clipped from V and 3 bases from J, the junction kept 4 bases outside the gene matches. Full variable domain (missing parts from reference TRBV7-9 and TRBJ1-4): DTGVSQNPRHKITKRGQNVTFRCDPISEHNRLYWYRQTLGQGPEFLTYFQNEAQLEKSRLLSDRFSAERPKGSFSTLEIQRTEQGDSAMYLCASSSGGAANEKLFFGSGTQLSVL.

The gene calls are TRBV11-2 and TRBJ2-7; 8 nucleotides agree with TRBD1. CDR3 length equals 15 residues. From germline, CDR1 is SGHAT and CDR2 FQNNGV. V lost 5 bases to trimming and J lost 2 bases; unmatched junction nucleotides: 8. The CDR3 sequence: CASSLAPTGAYEQYF. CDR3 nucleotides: TGTGCCAGCAGCCTAGCTCCGACAGGGGCCTACGAGCAGTACTTC.

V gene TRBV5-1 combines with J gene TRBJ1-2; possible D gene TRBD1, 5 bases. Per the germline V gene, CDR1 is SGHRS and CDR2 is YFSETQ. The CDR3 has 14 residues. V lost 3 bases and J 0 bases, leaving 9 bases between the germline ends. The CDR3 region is CASSWGETNYGYTF. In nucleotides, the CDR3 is TGCGCCAGCAGCTGGGGGGAGACTAACTATGGCTACACCTTC.

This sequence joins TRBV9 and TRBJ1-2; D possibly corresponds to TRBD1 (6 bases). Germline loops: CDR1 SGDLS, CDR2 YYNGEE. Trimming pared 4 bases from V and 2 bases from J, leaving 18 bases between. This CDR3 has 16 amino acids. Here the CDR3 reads CASSSLEGQGNYGYTF. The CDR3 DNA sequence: TGTGCCAGCAGCTCCTTAGAGGGGCAGGGGAACTATGGCTACACCTTC.

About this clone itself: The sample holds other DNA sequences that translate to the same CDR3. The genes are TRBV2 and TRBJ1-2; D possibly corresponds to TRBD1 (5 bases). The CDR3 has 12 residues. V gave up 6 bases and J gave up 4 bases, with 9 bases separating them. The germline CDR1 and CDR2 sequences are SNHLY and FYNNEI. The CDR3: CASSRDSYGYTF. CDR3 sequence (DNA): TGTGCCAGCAGCCGGGACTCCTATGGCTACACCTTC.

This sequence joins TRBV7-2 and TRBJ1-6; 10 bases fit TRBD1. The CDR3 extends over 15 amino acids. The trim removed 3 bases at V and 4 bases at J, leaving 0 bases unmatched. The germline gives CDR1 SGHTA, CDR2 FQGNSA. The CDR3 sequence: CASSLGQGYNSPLHF. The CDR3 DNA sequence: TGTGCCAGCAGCTTGGGACAGGGGTATAATTCACCCCTCCACTTT.

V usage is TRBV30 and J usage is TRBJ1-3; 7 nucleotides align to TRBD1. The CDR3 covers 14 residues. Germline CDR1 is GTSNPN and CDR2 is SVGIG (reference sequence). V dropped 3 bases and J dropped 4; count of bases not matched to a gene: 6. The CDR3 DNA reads TGTGCCTGGAGCACAGGGGTGGGCGGAAACACCATATATTTT. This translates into CAWSTGVGGNTIYF.

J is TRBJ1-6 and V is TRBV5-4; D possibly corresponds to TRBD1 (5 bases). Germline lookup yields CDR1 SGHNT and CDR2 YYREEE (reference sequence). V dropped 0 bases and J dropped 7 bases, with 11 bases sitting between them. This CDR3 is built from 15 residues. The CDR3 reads CASSLESGFNSPLHF. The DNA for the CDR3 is TGTGCCAGCAGCTTGGAGTCAGGGTTCAATTCACCCCTCCACTTT.

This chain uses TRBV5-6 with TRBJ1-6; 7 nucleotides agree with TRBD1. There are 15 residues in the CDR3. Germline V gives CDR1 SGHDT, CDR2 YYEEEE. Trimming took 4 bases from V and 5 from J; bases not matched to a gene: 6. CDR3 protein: CASSPTGSHNSPLHF. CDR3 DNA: TGTGCCAGCAGCCCGACAGGGTCCCATAATTCACCCCTCCACTTT. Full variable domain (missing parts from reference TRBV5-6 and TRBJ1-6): DAGVTQSPTHLIKTRGQQVTLRCSPKSGHDTVSWYQQALGQGPQFIFQYYEEEERQRGNFPDRFSGHQFPNYSSELNVNALLLGDSALYLCASSPTGSHNSPLHFGNGTRLTVT.

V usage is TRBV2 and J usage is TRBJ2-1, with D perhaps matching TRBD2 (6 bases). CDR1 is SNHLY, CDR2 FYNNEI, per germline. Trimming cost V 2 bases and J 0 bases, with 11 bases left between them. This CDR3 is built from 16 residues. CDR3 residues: CASSELGLISYNEQFF. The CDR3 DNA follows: TGTGCCAGCAGTGAACTGGGACTCATCTCCTACAATGAGCAGTTCTTC.